The 27 T cell receptor beta chains presented below share a single source sample, sequenced in a study of T cell responses to AZD1222 COVID-19 vaccine. The data were produced by immunoSEQ multiplex PCR, yet TCRdb's version contains in-frame clones alone and is incomplete. The sample holds approximately 210,000 clones, about nine tenths seen once. The material sequenced was peripheral blood, taken 28 days after the second AZD1222 dose. Receptor source: an adult who received the AZD1222 COVID-19 vaccine.

This clone was detected only a few times. The chain couples TRBV2 to TRBJ2-1, with D tentatively TRBD2 (7 bases). CDR1 SNHLY and CDR2 FYNNEI come from the germline V gene. CDR3 length: 14 residues. V shed 6 bases and J shed 4 bases, with 13 bases lying between them. For the CDR3, the DNA is TGTGCCAGCAGGACGGGGGGCGCGTACAATGAGCAGTTCTTC. Translation gives CASRTGGAYNEQFF.

Concerning this clone itself: Germline is not matched at one junction end, which may reflect a read error. The V and J genes are TRBV7-6 and TRBJ1-6, with D uncertain. This CDR3 is 11 amino acids long. The germline V gene encodes CDR1 SGHVS and CDR2 FNYEAQ. Here the CDR3 DNA reads TGTGCCAGCAGCTTAGATTCTCCCCTCCACTTT. It yields the protein CASSLDSPLHF.

This chain joins TRBV10-3 and TRBJ2-7, with a possible D match to TRBD2 (6 bases). Germline V lookup: CDR1 ENHRY, CDR2 SYGVKD. The CDR3 has 12 residues. V was cut by 10 bases and J by 1 base, with 11 bases left in between. Here the CDR3 reads CATLGTSYEQYF. CDR3 sequence (DNA): TGTGCCACGCTGGGGACTTCCTACGAGCAGTACTTC.

V usage is TRBV6-5 and J usage is TRBJ1-1, with TRBD1 identical over 9 bases. Trimming removed 6 bases from V and 11 bases from J; junction bases left unmatched: 4. Germline CDR1 MNHEY, CDR2 SVGAGI. This CDR3 spans 11 amino acids. CDR3 DNA sequence: TGTGCCAGCAGGGACAGGGGTTTGGCTTTCTTT. The encoded protein is CASRDRGLAFF.

The chain has TRBV5-4 and TRBJ2-3, with TRBD2 matching 7 bases. This CDR3 has 19 amino acids. Germline loops: CDR1 SGHNT, CDR2 YYREEE (reference sequence). J gave up 0 bases and V 0 bases, and 13 bases lay outside the gene matches. CDR3 amino acids: CASSLAAGLGEGSTDTQYF. The CDR3 DNA is TGTGCCAGCAGCTTGGCGGCCGGGCTAGGGGAGGGAAGCACAGATACGCAGTATTTT.

The chain couples TRBV28 to TRBJ2-5, with 8 bases fitting TRBD1. This CDR3 is built from 15 residues. Germline lookup yields CDR1 MDHEN and CDR2 SYDVKM. After removal of 6 bases from V and 1 base from J, the junction contained 7 bases not matched to a gene. The CDR3 bases are TGTGCCAGCAGCCCCGACAGGGGCCCCCAAGAGACCCAGTACTTC. Protein product: CASSPDRGPQETQYF.

The CDR3 reads CSVLRSTGELFF. The CDR3 DNA reads TGCAGCGTGCTACGTAGCACCGGGGAGCTGTTTTTT. The chain carries TRBV29-1 and TRBJ2-2; D unresolved. This CDR3 comprises 12 residues. V was pared by 6 bases and J by 4 bases, with 9 bases between. CDR1 and CDR2 from the germline V gene are SQVTM and ANQGSEA.

V and J are TRBV28 and TRBJ1-1, with D possibly TRBD1 on 5 matching bases. CDR3 length: 14 amino acids. The V end lost 3 bases, the J end lost 8 bases, and 16 bases lay between the germline ends. Germline assignment: CDR1 MDHEN and CDR2 SYDVKM. The chain's CDR3 is CASSLSPRHREAFF. CDR3 coding DNA: TGTGCCAGCAGTTTGTCTCCCCGTCACAGGGAAGCTTTCTTT.

The rearrangement uses TRBV6-5 and TRBJ2-2, with 8 nucleotides matching TRBD1. Germline lookup yields CDR1 MNHEY and CDR2 SVGAGI. Germline trimming cut 9 bases from V and 6 bases from J; bases unmatched to any gene: 9. This CDR3 has 14 residues. CDR3 residues: CASLQGAKAGELFF. The CDR3 DNA reads TGTGCCAGTCTCCAGGGGGCGAAAGCCGGGGAGCTGTTTTTT.

The chain is built from TRBV27 and TRBJ1-2; tentative D call: TRBD1 (5 bases). The CDR3 contains 15 residues. Trimming cost V 8 bases and J 4 bases, with 20 bases left between them. Germline V CDR1 and CDR2: MNHEY, SMNVEV (reference sequence). This chain's CDR3 is CASGALRVGRYGYTF. DNA of the CDR3: TGTGCCAGCGGAGCTTTACGGGTGGGGCGCTATGGCTACACCTTC.

The chain carries TRBV28 and TRBJ2-4; TRBD1 matches 9 bases. J was trimmed by 1 base and V by 6 bases; bases with no gene match: 22. Germline values: CDR1 MDHEN, CDR2 SYDVKM. The CDR3 extends over 21 amino acids. As DNA, the CDR3 is TGTGCCAGCAGCGACCCAATTTCCGGGACAGGGAGACAGTTGGCCAAAAACATTCAGTACTTC. The encoded protein is CASSDPISGTGRQLAKNIQYF.

The CDR3 is CASSLTGHNEQFF. The DNA for the CDR3 is TGTGCCAGCAGTTTGACGGGGCACAATGAGCAGTTCTTC. J is TRBJ2-1 and V is TRBV12-3 or TRBV12-4; D tentatively reads TRBD1 or TRBD2 (5 bases each). The V end was cut by 3 bases, the J end by 5 bases, with 8 bases between. The CDR3 covers 13 residues.

This sequence joins TRBV5-1 and TRBJ2-7, with a tentative D call TRBD1 (6 bases). V lost 5 bases and J 3 bases, leaving 24 bases between the germline ends. Germline V lookup: CDR1 SGHRS, CDR2 YFSETQ. CDR3 length: 17 amino acids. CDR3 in amino acids: CASRRRNTGSGSYEQYF. The CDR3 nucleotides read TGCGCCAGCAGAAGACGGAACACAGGGTCGGGGAGCTACGAGCAGTACTTC.

This clone was picked up one time. J is TRBJ2-1 and V is TRBV27; D may be TRBD1 or TRBD2 (6 bases each). Germline lookup yields CDR1 MNHEY and CDR2 SMNVEV (reference sequence). The CDR3 loop spans 15 amino acids. Trimming pared 4 bases from V and 8 bases from J, leaving 18 bases between. This CDR3 reads CASSYRLGGGDEQFF. CDR3 DNA sequence: TGTGCCAGCAGTTACCGACTAGGGGGTGGGGATGAGCAGTTCTTC.

The gene calls are TRBV7-9 and TRBJ2-3, with a tentative D call TRBD1 (5 bases). The CDR3 covers 14 residues. V was cut by 5 bases and J by 2 bases, with 11 bases left in between. Germline V gene data show CDR1 as SEHNR and CDR2 as FQNEAQ (reference sequence). CDR3 nucleotides: TGTGCCAGCAGCCCTACAGGAGTCACAGATACGCAGTATTTT. Translated: CASSPTGVTDTQYF.

The chain has TRBV15 and TRBJ2-1, with a tentative D call TRBD1 (5 bases). Trimming pared 0 bases from V and 4 bases from J, leaving 19 bases between. CDR1 LNHNV and CDR2 YYDKDF come from the germline V gene (reference sequence). CDR3 length equals 18 residues. The CDR3 DNA follows: TGTGCCACCAGCAGAGAGCTGGGGTCCGCAGGGTTATACAATGAGCAGTTCTTC. Protein: CATSRELGSAGLYNEQFF.

The rearrangement links TRBV10-3 to TRBJ2-7; D remains ambiguous. CDR3 length: 14 amino acids. The germline V gene has CDR1 ENHRY and CDR2 SYGVKD. With 3 bases removed from V and 5 bases from J, the gap between germline ends came to 14 bases. CDR3 bases: TGTGCCATCAGTGATCGGGTTTCAGGACACGAGCAGTACTTC. Protein product: CAISDRVSGHEQYF.

V is TRBV28 and J is TRBJ1-1; weak D call: TRBD1 (6 bases). V was trimmed by 5 bases and J by 5 bases, leaving 9 bases between them. Per germline, CDR1 MDHEN and CDR2 SYDVKM. CDR3 length: 12 residues. DNA of the CDR3: TGTGCCAGCAGTCAACAGGGTACTGAAGCTTTCTTT. Its protein is CASSQQGTEAFF. The full variable domain, completed using reference TRBV28 and TRBJ1-1, is DVKVTQSSRYLVKRTGEKVFLECVQDMDHENMFWYRQDPGLGLRLIYFSYDVKMKEKGDIPEGYSVSREKKERFSLILESASTNQTSMYLCASSQQGTEAFFGQGTRLTVV.

V and J are TRBV30 and TRBJ2-7, with D maybe TRBD2 (7 bases). Per the germline V gene, CDR1 is GTSNPN and CDR2 is SVGIG (reference sequence). The length of the CDR3 is 14 residues. The V end lost 8 bases, the J end lost 6 bases, and 23 bases lay between the germline ends. CDR3 region: CALEGDYPFREQYF. CDR3 coding DNA: TGTGCCCTCGAGGGGGACTACCCATTTCGCGAGCAGTACTTC.

This clone was counted a single time. The V gene is TRBV13, the J gene TRBJ1-2, with 7 positions matching TRBD1. V lost 5 bases and J lost 4; bases outside the gene matches: 13. The CDR3 loop spans 16 amino acids. Germline V lookup: CDR1 PRHDT, CDR2 FYEKMQ (reference sequence). CDR3 coding DNA: TGTGCCAGCAGCCCGAAACCGGGACAGATTTTCTATGGCTACACCTTC. As protein: CASSPKPGQIFYGYTF.

The chain employs TRBV28 and TRBJ2-6; D might be TRBD1 (5 bases). Trimming removed 6 bases from V and 0 bases from J, with 21 bases in between. The germline V gene encodes CDR1 MDHEN and CDR2 SYDVKM. The CDR3 spans 19 residues. The CDR3 protein is CASSPTRLRAPSGANVLTF. Written as DNA, the CDR3 is TGTGCCAGCAGCCCTACCCGTCTCAGGGCGCCCTCTGGGGCCAACGTCCTGACTTTC.

This chain links TRBV12-5 with TRBJ1-2, with a tentative D call TRBD1 (5 bases). Trimming cost V 9 bases and J 5 bases, with 13 bases left between them. CDR3 length equals 12 residues. Germline lookup yields CDR1 LGHNT and CDR2 FRNRAP. CDR3 coding DNA: TGTGCTAGCGCCGGGACGGATTATGGCTACACCTTC. Translating gives CASAGTDYGYTF.

CDR3 amino acids: CASRQDPNEKLFF. The CDR3 DNA reads as TGTGCCAGCAGACAGGACCCTAATGAAAAACTGTTTTTT. The rearrangement links TRBV2 to TRBJ1-4; the D gene is possibly TRBD1 (5 bases). Trimming stripped 6 bases from V and 3 bases from J, with 8 bases between. CDR1 SNHLY and CDR2 FYNNEI come from the germline V gene. The CDR3 loop spans 13 amino acids.

The rearrangement links TRBV6-5 to TRBJ1-4, with TRBD1 matching over 10 bases. From germline, CDR1 is MNHEY and CDR2 SVGAGI. The CDR3 length is 14 residues. V gave up 6 bases and J gave up 8 bases; unmatched junction bases: 6. This CDR3 reads CASRWDRGREKLFF. The DNA for the CDR3 is TGTGCCAGCAGATGGGACAGGGGTAGAGAAAAACTGTTTTTT.

The chain joins TRBV7-9 to TRBJ1-2, with 7 bases that match TRBD1. CDR1 SEHNR and CDR2 FQNEAQ come from the germline V gene (reference sequence). The CDR3 contains 15 residues. With 4 bases clipped from V and 0 bases from J, the junction kept 5 bases outside the gene matches. The CDR3 nucleotides read TGTGCCAGCAGCTCACAGGGGACCCCTAACTATGGCTACACCTTC. The encoded protein is CASSSQGTPNYGYTF.

The chain carries TRBV28 and TRBJ2-7; D gene uncertain. Trimming shortened V by 5 bases and J by 4 bases, and 6 bases separated the two germline ends. Germline V gene lookup returns CDR1 MDHEN and CDR2 SYDVKM. This CDR3 is built from 11 residues. Written as DNA, the CDR3 is TGTGCCAGCAGTCCCTATTACGAGCAGTACTTC. Protein product: CASSPYYEQYF.

The chain combines TRBV28 with TRBJ1-2; weak D call: TRBD1 (5 bases). The CDR3 extends over 13 amino acids. The V gene's germline CDR1 is MDHEN and CDR2 SYDVKM. V gave up 6 bases and J gave up 3 bases, with 11 bases separating them. CDR3 loop: CASSRQMDYGYTF. CDR3 coding DNA: TGTGCCAGCAGCCGACAGATGGACTATGGCTACACCTTC.